This is a list of T cell receptor beta chains from one sample in a study of Tregs in tolerant kidney transplant recipients. TCRdb's table, derived via immunoSEQ multiplex PCR, lists solely in-frame clones and lacks some. This table holds tens of thousands of clones, more than 85% found once. The sequencing used CD4+ T cells from blood (PBMCs), collected 12 months after the transplant. These receptors were obtained from a human patient who received a combined kidney and bone marrow transplant. A subset of T cells may come from the graft donor. The CDR3 runs from the conserved cysteine through the conserved F or W. Fields, in order: CDR3 length, J gene, D gene, V gene, clone size, CDR3 protein, CDR3 DNA. D genes are given only for firm matches. A row's size may be missing; if present it is once, few, many or a size class.

length: 14; J: TRBJ1-2; D: TRBD1; V: TRBV7-8; size: .; CDR3: CASSPRGQGYGYTF; DNA: TGTGCCAGCAGCCCGCGCGGACAGGGCTATGGCTACACCTTC
length: 18; J: TRBJ2-3; D: TRBD2; V: TRBV11-3; size: few; CDR3: CASSLYGTRVTSTDTQYF; DNA: TGTGCCAGCAGCCTGTACGGGACTAGGGTTACTAGCACAGATACGCAGTATTTT
length: 13; J: TRBJ2-5; D: .; V: TRBV7-8; size: .; CDR3: CASSVATGETQYF; DNA: TGTGCCAGCAGCGTAGCCACGGGGGAGACCCAGTACTTC
length: 13; J: TRBJ1-6; D: .; V: TRBV2; size: .; CDR3: CASAERYNSPLHF; DNA: TGTGCCAGCGCCGAGCGGTATAATTCCCCCCTCCACTTT
length: 13; J: TRBJ1-4; D: .; V: TRBV29-1; size: .; CDR3: CSVEDRGNEKLFF; DNA: TGCAGCGTTGAAGACAGGGGAAATGAAAAACTGTTTTTT
length: 15; J: TRBJ2-6; D: .; V: TRBV7-6; size: .; CDR3: CASSPRGSGANVLTF; DNA: TGTGCCAGCAGCCCTAGGGGCTCTGGGGCCAACGTCCTGACTTTC
length: 15; J: TRBJ2-1; D: .; V: TRBV18; size: .; CDR3: CASSPYTGNYNEQFF; DNA: TGTGCCAGCTCACCATATACGGGTAATTACAATGAGCAGTTCTTC
length: 11; J: TRBJ2-5; D: .; V: TRBV5-8; size: .; CDR3: CASRSEGIAYF; DNA: TGTGCCAGCAGGTCCGAGGGTATCGCGTACTTC
length: 16; J: TRBJ2-4; D: .; V: TRBV28; size: .; CDR3: CASSSSGAQAKNIQYF; DNA: TGTGCCAGCAGTTCTTCAGGGGCCCAAGCCAAAAACATTCAGTACTTC
length: 17; J: TRBJ2-3; D: TRBD1; V: TRBV5-1; size: .; CDR3: CASSLEGRTGGTDTQYF; DNA: TGCGCCAGCAGCTTGGAAGGTCGGACAGGGGGCACAGATACGCAGTATTTT
length: 15; J: TRBJ1-6; D: .; V: TRBV7-9; size: .; CDR3: CASSLERVRNSPLHF; DNA: TGTGCCAGCAGCCTGGAGAGGGTTAGAAATTCCCCCCTCCACTTT
length: 16; J: TRBJ2-6; D: .; V: TRBV2; size: .; CDR3: CASSEAFPRGANVLTF; DNA: TGTGCCAGCAGTGAAGCGTTTCCGCGTGGGGCCAACGTCCTGACTTTC
length: 14; J: TRBJ2-2; D: .; V: TRBV5-1; size: .; CDR3: CASSLRQGTGELFF; DNA: TGCGCCAGCAGCTTGAGGCAGGGGACCGGGGAGCTGTTTTTT
length: 14; J: TRBJ1-4; D: .; V: TRBV10-3; size: few; CDR3: CAISEQGNNEKLFF; DNA: TGTGCCATCAGTGAGCAGGGTAATAATGAAAAACTGTTTTTT
length: 14; J: TRBJ2-5; D: .; V: TRBV5-1; size: .; CDR3: CASSSTMIQETQYF; DNA: TGCGCCAGCAGCTCGACTATGATCCAAGAGACCCAGTACTTC
length: 16; J: TRBJ1-5; D: .; V: TRBV7-9; size: .; CDR3: CASSLATGFRNQPQHF; DNA: TGTGCCAGCAGCTTAGCAACAGGGTTTCGCAATCAGCCCCAGCATTTT
length: 17; J: TRBJ2-3; D: TRBD2; V: TRBV4-3; size: .; CDR3: CASSQDRGGRVSDTQYF; DNA: TGCGCCAGCAGCCAAGATCGGGGCGGGAGAGTATCGGATACGCAGTATTTT
length: 14; J: TRBJ2-7; D: TRBD2; V: TRBV27; size: .; CDR3: CASSFSGGTYEQYF; DNA: TGTGCCAGCAGTTTCAGCGGGGGCACCTACGAGCAGTACTTC
length: 12; J: TRBJ2-7; D: .; V: TRBV7-2; size: once; CDR3: CASSVGLYEQYF; DNA: TGTGCCAGCAGCGTTGGACTGTACGAGCAGTACTTC
length: 14; J: TRBJ2-1; D: .; V: TRBV5-1; size: .; CDR3: CASSLGGIYNEQFF; DNA: TGCGCCAGCAGCTTGGGCGGGATCTACAATGAGCAGTTCTTC
length: 14; J: TRBJ1-1; D: TRBD1; V: TRBV15; size: .; CDR3: CATSKYRDREKASF; DNA: TGTGCCACCAGCAAGTACCGGGACAGAGAAAAGGCGAGCTTT
length: 15; J: TRBJ1-2; D: .; V: TRBV12-5; size: .; CDR3: CASGLSSGLLGGYTF; DNA: TGTGCTAGTGGTTTGTCGTCGGGACTTCTCGGCGGCTACACCTTC
length: 17; J: TRBJ1-2; D: .; V: TRBV7-3; size: .; CDR3: CASSPVQVTILGGGYTF; DNA: TGTGCCAGCAGCCCAGTACAGGTCACCATTCTAGGGGGTGGCTACACCTTC
length: 14; J: TRBJ2-7; D: TRBD2; V: TRBV2; size: .; CDR3: CASKDGAGGYEQYF; DNA: TGTGCCAGCAAAGACGGGGCGGGAGGCTACGAGCAGTACTTC
length: 14; J: TRBJ1-5; D: .; V: TRBV5-4; size: .; CDR3: CASSLDSSNQPQHF; DNA: TGTGCCAGCAGCTTAGACAGTAGCAATCAGCCCCAGCATTTT
length: 16; J: TRBJ1-4; D: .; V: TRBV5-5; size: .; CDR3: CASSGRVNQRHEKLFF; DNA: TGTGCCAGCAGCGGCAGGGTGAACCAGAGGCATGAAAAACTGTTTTTT
length: 15; J: TRBJ2-3; D: TRBD1; V: TRBV6-5; size: .; CDR3: CASREGAYSPDTQYF; DNA: TGTGCCAGCAGAGAGGGGGCGTATAGTCCAGATACGCAGTATTTT
length: 18; J: TRBJ2-7; D: .; V: TRBV7-9; size: .; CDR3: CASSTEYPGQLISYEQYF; DNA: TGTGCCAGCAGCACGGAATATCCCGGACAGCTAATCTCCTACGAGCAGTACTTC
length: 15; J: TRBJ2-1; D: .; V: TRBV2; size: .; CDR3: CASSDQGRTYNEQFF; DNA: TGTGCCAGCAGTGACCAGGGCAGGACGTACAATGAGCAGTTCTTC
length: 12; J: TRBJ2-3; D: .; V: TRBV10-3; size: .; CDR3: CAISGETDTQYF; DNA: TGTGCCATCAGTGGGGAGACAGATACGCAGTATTTT
length: 14; J: TRBJ1-2; D: .; V: TRBV19; size: once; CDR3: CASSIRRRSYGYTF; DNA: TGTGCCAGTAGTATTCGGCGGCGGTCCTATGGCTACACCTTC
length: 16; J: TRBJ2-7; D: TRBD2; V: TRBV7-8; size: .; CDR3: CASSFPSGETPYEQYF; DNA: TGTGCCAGCAGCTTTCCTAGCGGGGAGACCCCCTACGAGCAGTACTTC
length: 16; J: TRBJ2-7; D: TRBD2; V: TRBV10-3; size: .; CDR3: CAISESARRGGYEQYF; DNA: TGTGCCATCAGTGAGTCGGCGCGGAGGGGAGGGTACGAGCAGTACTTC
length: 15; J: TRBJ1-2; D: TRBD1; V: TRBV27; size: .; CDR3: CASSTFGTANYGYTF; DNA: TGTGCCAGCAGTACATTCGGGACAGCTAACTATGGCTACACCTTC
length: 16; J: TRBJ1-5; D: .; V: TRBV28; size: once; CDR3: CASSSPGSSSNQPQHF; DNA: TGTGCCAGCAGTTCCCCAGGCTCCTCTAGCAATCAGCCCCAGCATTTT
length: 15; J: TRBJ1-2; D: .; V: TRBV11-3; size: once; CDR3: CASSLEGGLNYGYTF; DNA: TGTGCCAGCAGCTTAGAAGGGGGATTAAACTATGGCTACACCTTC
length: 14; J: TRBJ2-5; D: .; V: TRBV14; size: .; CDR3: CASSQPPPGETQYF; DNA: TGTGCCAGCAGCCAACCCCCCCCAGGAGAGACCCAGTACTTC
length: 15; J: TRBJ1-2; D: .; V: TRBV30; size: .; CDR3: CAWTQPLQGLSGYTF; DNA: TGTGCCTGGACCCAACCGCTCCAGGGTCTGAGTGGCTACACCTTC
length: 17; J: TRBJ2-7; D: TRBD2; V: TRBV4-1; size: .; CDR3: CASSHGSSGAIYYEQYF; DNA: TGCGCCAGCAGCCATGGTTCTAGCGGGGCCATCTACTACGAGCAGTACTTC
length: 13; J: TRBJ2-2; D: TRBD1; V: TRBV30; size: .; CDR3: CAWSAGGDGELFF; DNA: TGTGCCTGGAGTGCAGGGGGAGACGGGGAGCTGTTTTTT
length: 13; J: TRBJ2-7; D: TRBD2; V: TRBV7-2; size: .; CDR3: CASSPLAGGEQYF; DNA: TGTGCCAGCAGCCCCCTAGCGGGAGGCGAGCAGTACTTC
length: 15; J: TRBJ2-5; D: TRBD1; V: TRBV6-5; size: .; CDR3: CASSYRTNRGETQYF; DNA: TGTGCCAGCAGTTACCGGACCAACAGGGGAGAGACCCAGTACTTC
length: 16; J: TRBJ2-1; D: .; V: TRBV5-1; size: .; CDR3: CASSSVAAGLYNEQFF; DNA: TGCGCCAGCAGCTCGGTCGCCGCGGGGCTGTACAATGAGCAGTTCTTC
length: 21; J: TRBJ2-3; D: TRBD2; V: TRBV4-2; size: .; CDR3: CASSQDIRTSGGAWGTDTQYF; DNA: TGTGCCAGCAGCCAAGATATAAGAACTAGCGGGGGGGCCTGGGGCACAGATACGCAGTATTTT
length: 15; J: TRBJ1-4; D: TRBD1; V: TRBV7-9; size: .; CDR3: CASSLEWTGGWKLFF; DNA: TGTGCCAGCAGCTTAGAATGGACAGGGGGCTGGAAACTGTTTTTT
length: 14; J: TRBJ2-3; D: TRBD1; V: TRBV18; size: .; CDR3: CASSRDRGGDTQYF; DNA: TGTGCCAGCTCCCGGGACAGGGGAGGAGATACGCAGTATTTT
length: 18; J: TRBJ1-5; D: TRBD1; V: TRBV19; size: .; CDR3: CASSIALGQAAPYQPQHF; DNA: TGTGCCAGTAGTATAGCGTTGGGACAGGCAGCTCCCTATCAGCCCCAGCATTTT
length: 14; J: TRBJ2-3; D: .; V: TRBV4-2; size: .; CDR3: CASSHASGTDTQYF; DNA: TGTGCCAGCAGCCATGCCTCAGGCACAGATACGCAGTATTTT
length: 16; J: TRBJ2-5; D: TRBD2; V: TRBV5-4; size: .; CDR3: CASSSFSGGAFETQYF; DNA: TGTGCCAGCAGCTCCTTTAGCGGGGGGGCCTTCGAGACCCAGTACTTC
length: 14; J: TRBJ1-1; D: .; V: TRBV6-1; size: .; CDR3: CASSADRTSTEAFF; DNA: TGTGCCAGCAGTGCAGACAGGACGTCCACTGAAGCTTTCTTT